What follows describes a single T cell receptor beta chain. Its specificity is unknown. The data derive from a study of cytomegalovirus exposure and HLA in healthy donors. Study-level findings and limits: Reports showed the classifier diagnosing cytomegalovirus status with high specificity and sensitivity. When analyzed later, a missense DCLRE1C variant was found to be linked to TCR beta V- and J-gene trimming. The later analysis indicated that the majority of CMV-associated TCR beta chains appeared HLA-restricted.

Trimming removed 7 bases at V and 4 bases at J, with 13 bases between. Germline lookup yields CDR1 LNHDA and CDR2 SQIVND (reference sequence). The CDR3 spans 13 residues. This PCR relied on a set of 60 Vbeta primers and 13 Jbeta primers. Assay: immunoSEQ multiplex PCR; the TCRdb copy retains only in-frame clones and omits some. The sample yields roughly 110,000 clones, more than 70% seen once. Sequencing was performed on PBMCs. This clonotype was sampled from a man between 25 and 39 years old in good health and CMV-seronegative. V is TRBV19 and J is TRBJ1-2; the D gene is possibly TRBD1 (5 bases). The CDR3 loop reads CASKRQGPYGYTF. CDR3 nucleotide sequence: TGTGCCAGTAAAAGGCAGGGCCCCTATGGCTACACCTTC. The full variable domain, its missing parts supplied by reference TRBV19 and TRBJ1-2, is DGGITQSPKYLFRKEGQNVTLSCEQNLNHDAMYWYRQDPGQGLRLIYYSQIVNDFQKGDIAEGYSVSREKKESFPLTVTSAQKNPTAFYLCASKRQGPYGYTFGSGTRLTVV.